This entry features one TCR beta chain sequence. The data stem from a study of OX40 agonist ivuxolimab in advanced cancers. TCRdb's copy holds only in-frame clones and misses some; the assay was immunoSEQ multiplex PCR. This sample has 99,000 or so clones, with about 91% found just once. Anyone with autoimmune disease history or systemic immunosuppression was excluded. The CDR3 length is 14 residues. Germline V gene data show CDR1 as LNHNV and CDR2 as YYDKDF (reference sequence). Unmatched junction bases numbered 8, after V lost 5 bases and J lost 5 bases. This sample comprised CD4+ or CD8+ T cells sorted from blood, obtained in a trial of the OX40 agonist ivuxolimab. The origin of this receptor is an adult with an advanced solid tumor such as melanoma, head and neck, liver or kidney cancer. V is TRBV15 and J is TRBJ2-5; 7 nucleotides match TRBD1. CDR3 protein: CATSPHDRAETQYF. The CDR3 nucleotides are TGTGCCACCAGCCCACACGACAGGGCCGAGACCCAGTACTTC. The variable domain in full, completed from reference TRBV15 and TRBJ2-5, reads DAMVIQNPRYQVTQFGKPVTLSCSQTLNHNVMYWYQQKSSQAPKLLFHYYDKDFNNEADTPDNFQSRRPNTSFCFLDIRSPGLGDTAMYLCATSPHDRAETQYFGPGTRLLVL.